A single sample gave rise to the 17 T cell receptor beta chains below, sequenced in a study of patients and donors after allogeneic stem cell transplantation. MiXCR, run by TCRdb on the RT-PCR reads, gives a single entry per CDR3 protein. The table records around 200,000 distinct CDR3 sequences, about 38% of them present only once. The material sequenced was blood, either unsorted or a sorted T cell fraction (not recorded which). The receptors originated from a human donor who was either an allogeneic HSCT recipient or a stem cell or donor lymphocyte infusion donor (not recorded which). It is not recorded whose cells these are; they may come from a transplant donor.

The rearrangement links TRBV10-3 to TRBJ1-3; unclear D gene. V shed 0 bases and J shed 8 bases, with 11 bases lying between them. The length of the CDR3 is 14 residues. Germline V gene sequence: CDR1 ENHRY, CDR2 SYGVKD. CDR3 amino acids: CAISESKGSDTIYF. In DNA, the CDR3 is TGTGCCATCAGTGAGTCAAAGGGATCGGACACCATATATTTT.

This clonotype occurred a few times. The chain links TRBV10-3 to TRBJ2-3, with 10 bases aligning to TRBD1. Germline V gene data show CDR1 as ENHRY and CDR2 as SYGVKD. The ends lost 6 bases at V and 6 bases at J; junction bases unmatched: 6. The CDR3 has 14 residues. As DNA, the CDR3 is TGTGCCATCAGCACGGGACAGGGGATTGATACGCAGTATTTT. Its protein is CAISTGQGIDTQYF.

This clonotype was observed a few times. V is TRBV28 and J is TRBJ1-2; a possible D gene is TRBD1 (6 bases). V lost 5 bases to trimming and J lost 4 bases, with 14 bases between them. Germline V gives CDR1 MDHEN, CDR2 SYDVKM. This CDR3 region has 14 residues. The CDR3 spells CASSPRTASYGYTF. CDR3 bases: TGTGCCAGCAGTCCTCGGACAGCCAGCTATGGCTACACCTTC.

V is TRBV5-4 and J is TRBJ2-2; no clear D. This CDR3 has 15 amino acids. V shed 3 bases and J shed 4 bases, with 13 bases lying between them. Germline V gene lookup returns CDR1 SGHNT and CDR2 YYREEE (reference sequence). The CDR3 reads CASSSPPWGTGELFF. The CDR3 nucleotides are TGTGCCAGCAGCTCCCCGCCCTGGGGCACCGGGGAGCTGTTTTTT.

This clonotype has just a few counts. This chain uses TRBV19 with TRBJ1-5; D remains unclear. Germline loops: CDR1 LNHDA, CDR2 SQIVND (reference sequence). The CDR3 spans 12 residues. Trimming removed 6 bases from V and 6 bases from J, with 9 bases in between. The CDR3 spells CASSYPPQPQHF. CDR3 DNA sequence: TGTGCCAGTAGCTACCCTCCTCAGCCCCAGCATTTT.

This clonotype was found a few times. The gene calls are TRBV10-3 and TRBJ1-2, with 7 bases lining up with TRBD1. The J segment lost 4 bases and the V segment lost 2 bases, leaving 4 bases of the junction unmatched. The CDR3 is 14 residues long. Germline CDR1 is ENHRY and CDR2 is SYGVKD. In DNA, the CDR3 is TGTGCCATCAGTGAGGTGGGACAGATCTATGGCTACACCTTC. Translated: CAISEVGQIYGYTF.

The rearrangement uses TRBV12-3 or TRBV12-4 and TRBJ1-1, with D perhaps TRBD1 (5 bases). Trimming stripped 6 bases from V and 11 bases from J, with 22 bases between. The CDR3 sequence is 14 residues long. This CDR3 reads CASSGATARRIAFF. As DNA, the CDR3 is TGTGCCAGCAGCGGGGCGACGGCCCGACGGATTGCTTTCTTT.

The chain uses TRBV21-1 and TRBJ1-2. TRBV21-1 is a listed pseudogene. This CDR3 spans 12 amino acids. The CDR3 DNA reads as TGTGCCAGCAGCAAAGACGATGGTGGCTACACCTTC. This encodes CASSKDDGGYTF.

This rearrangement joins TRBV2 to TRBJ1-2; 9 bases align to TRBD1. V dropped 4 bases and J dropped 8; count of bases not matched to a gene: 2. Per the germline V gene, CDR1 is SNHLY and CDR2 is FYNNEI. This CDR3 is built from 12 residues. CDR3 protein: CASSGQGGGYTF. In nucleotides, the CDR3 is TGTGCCAGCAGTGGACAGGGGGGAGGCTACACCTTC.

This clonotype was seen a few times. The CDR3 DNA reads TGTGCCAGCAGCTTAGGTGGCGGGGTGGGCGCAGATACGCAGTATTTT. Translation: CASSLGGGVGADTQYF. The V gene is TRBV7-8, the J gene TRBJ2-3; a weak D match, TRBD2 (6 bases). The CDR3 sequence is 16 residues long. Deletions cut 1 base from V and 4 bases from J, with 15 bases between. Per the germline V gene, CDR1 is SGHVS and CDR2 is FQNEAQ. The entire variable domain, with the rest obtained from reference TRBV7-8 and TRBJ2-3, is as follows: GAGVSQSPRYKVAKRGQDVALRCDPISGHVSLFWYQQALGQGPEFLTYFQNEAQLDKSGLPSDRFFAERPEGSVSTLKIQRTQQEDSAVYLCASSLGGGVGADTQYFGPGTRLTVL.

The genes are TRBV20-1 and TRBJ2-7; tentatively, D is TRBD1 (5 bases). CDR3 size: 13 residues. Per germline, CDR1 DFQATT and CDR2 SNEGSKA (reference sequence). V lost 3 bases and J 0 bases, leaving 9 bases between the germline ends. DNA for the CDR3: TGCAGTGCTAGTGACAGCAGCTCCTACGAGCAGTACTTC. It yields the protein CSASDSSSYEQYF.

The J gene is TRBJ2-5, the V gene TRBV4-1; the D gene is possibly TRBD1 (6 bases). V was pared by 3 bases and J by 2 bases, with 10 bases between. CDR1 and CDR2 from the germline V gene are MGHRA and YSYEKL. The CDR3 contains 14 residues. The CDR3 is CASSQNRVQETQYF. CDR3 DNA sequence: TGCGCCAGCAGCCAGAACAGGGTTCAAGAGACCCAGTACTTC.

A few counts support this clonotype. The chain combines TRBV5-1 with TRBJ1-1; the match to TRBD1 covers 8 bases. This CDR3 has 15 residues. With V trimmed by 2 bases and J by 0 bases, 3 bases remained unmatched. Germline values: CDR1 SGHRS, CDR2 YFSETQ. CDR3 sequence reads: CASSLVDRVNTEAFF. The CDR3 bases are TGCGCCAGCAGCTTAGTGGACAGGGTGAACACTGAAGCTTTCTTT.

The chain joins TRBV27 to TRBJ1-1; perhaps TRBD1 as D (5 bases). The CDR3 is made up of 15 amino acids. From germline, CDR1 is MNHEY and CDR2 SMNVEV (reference sequence). The germline V and J ends were trimmed by 5 bases and 0 bases, with 13 bases remaining between them. This CDR3 reads CASSPRGIMNTEAFF. The CDR3 DNA reads as TGTGCCAGCAGTCCCCGGGGGATCATGAACACTGAAGCTTTCTTT.

This clonotype was seen a few times. The chain has TRBV24-1 and TRBJ1-2; the match to TRBD1 covers 7 bases. Germline V lookup: CDR1 KGHDR, CDR2 SFDVKD. The V segment lost 7 bases and the J segment 7 bases; nucleotides outside the gene matches: 5. The CDR3 runs 12 residues. CDR3 in amino acids: CATSHRGGGYTF. For the CDR3, the DNA is TGTGCCACCAGCCACAGGGGAGGTGGCTACACCTTC.

CDR3 nucleotide sequence: TGCAGTGCTAGGTTAGGCCCCACGGTCACTGAAGCTTTCTTT. As protein: CSARLGPTVTEAFF. The J gene is TRBJ1-1, the V gene TRBV20-1; no firm D call. Trimming took off 3 bases at V and 4 bases at J, with 15 bases between the two ends. This CDR3 contains 14 residues. The germline CDR1 and CDR2 sequences are DFQATT and SNEGSKA (reference sequence).

In this sample, this clonotype turned up a few times. The genes are TRBV20-1 and TRBJ1-2, with a weak D call TRBD1 (5 bases). Trimming removed 3 bases from V and 6 bases from J, with 20 bases in between. Germline CDR1 and CDR2: DFQATT and SNEGSKA (reference sequence). The CDR3 sequence is 15 residues long. In DNA form, the CDR3 reads TGCAGTGCTAGCAGGGACCTCGCGCGGAAGGATGGCTACACCTTC. It yields the protein CSASRDLARKDGYTF.